This T cell receptor beta chain is drawn from a study of ipilimumab plus nivolumab after autologous stem cell transplantation. At the level of the study: A median of roughly eight nivolumab and about five ipilimumab doses were given. The myeloma group: high-risk transplant-naive, or relapse within 3 years after first autologous transplant.

Measured with immunoSEQ multiplex PCR; TCRdb has only the in-frame clones, and not every one. The sample holds tens of thousands of clones, 70% to 90% seen once. Starting 14 to 28 days after autologous transplant, ipilimumab 1 mg/kg was given. Patients got 3 mg/kg IV nivolumab weeks 1, 4, 7, 10, then biweekly through week 26. The germline CDR1 and CDR2 sequences are MNHNS and SASEGT. The CDR3 loop spans 15 amino acids. V was trimmed by 0 bases and J by 4 bases, leaving 12 bases between them. The input for sequencing was PBMCs, taken in a trial of ipilimumab plus nivolumab as post-transplant consolidation. The chain carries TRBV6-1 and TRBJ1-2; the D is unclear. The origin of this receptor is a male donor with multiple myeloma. Here the CDR3 reads CASSEAAVNVYGYTF. The DNA of the CDR3 is TGTGCCAGCAGTGAAGCGGCCGTAAACGTCTATGGCTACACCTTC.